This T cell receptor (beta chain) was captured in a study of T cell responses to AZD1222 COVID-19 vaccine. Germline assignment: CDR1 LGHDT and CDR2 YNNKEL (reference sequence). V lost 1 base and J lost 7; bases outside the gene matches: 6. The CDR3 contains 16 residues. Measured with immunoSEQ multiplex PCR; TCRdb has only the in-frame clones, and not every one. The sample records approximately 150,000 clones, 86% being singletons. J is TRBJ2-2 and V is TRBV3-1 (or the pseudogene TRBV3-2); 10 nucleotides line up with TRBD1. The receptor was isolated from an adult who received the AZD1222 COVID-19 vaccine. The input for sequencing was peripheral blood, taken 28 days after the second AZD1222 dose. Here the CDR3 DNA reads TGTGCCAGCAGCCAAGTTTTAGGGACAGGGGTCGGGGAGCTGTTTTTT. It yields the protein CASSQVLGTGVGELFF.